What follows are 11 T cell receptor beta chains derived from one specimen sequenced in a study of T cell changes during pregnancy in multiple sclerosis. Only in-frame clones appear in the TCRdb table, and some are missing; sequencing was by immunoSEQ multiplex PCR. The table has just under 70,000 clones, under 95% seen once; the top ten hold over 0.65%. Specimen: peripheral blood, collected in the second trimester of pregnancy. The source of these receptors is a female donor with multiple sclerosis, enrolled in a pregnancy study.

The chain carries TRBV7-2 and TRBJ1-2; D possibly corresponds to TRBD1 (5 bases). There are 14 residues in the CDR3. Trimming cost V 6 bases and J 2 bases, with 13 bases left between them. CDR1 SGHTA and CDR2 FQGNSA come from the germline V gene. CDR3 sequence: CASRSGNPNYGYTF. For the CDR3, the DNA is TGTGCCAGCAGGTCAGGGAACCCCAACTATGGCTACACCTTC.

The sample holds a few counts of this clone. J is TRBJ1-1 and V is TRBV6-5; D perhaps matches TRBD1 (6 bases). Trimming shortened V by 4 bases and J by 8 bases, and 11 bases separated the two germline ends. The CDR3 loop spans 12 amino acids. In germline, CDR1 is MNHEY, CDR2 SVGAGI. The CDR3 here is CASSSLGQEAFF. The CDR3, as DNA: TGTGCCAGCAGTTCCCTTGGACAGGAAGCTTTCTTT.

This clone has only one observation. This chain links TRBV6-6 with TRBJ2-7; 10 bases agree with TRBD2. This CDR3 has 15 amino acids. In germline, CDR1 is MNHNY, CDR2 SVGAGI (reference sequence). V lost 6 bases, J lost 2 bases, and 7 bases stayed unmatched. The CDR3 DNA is TGTGCCAGCAGGCTAGCGGGGGCGCCCGCCTACGAGCAGTACTTC. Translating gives CASRLAGAPAYEQYF.

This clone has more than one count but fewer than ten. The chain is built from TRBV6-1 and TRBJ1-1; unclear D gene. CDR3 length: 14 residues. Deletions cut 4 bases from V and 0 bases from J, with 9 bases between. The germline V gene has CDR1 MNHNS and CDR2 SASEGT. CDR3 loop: CASSGLIMNTEAFF. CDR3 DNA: TGTGCCAGCAGTGGACTGATTATGAACACTGAAGCTTTCTTT.

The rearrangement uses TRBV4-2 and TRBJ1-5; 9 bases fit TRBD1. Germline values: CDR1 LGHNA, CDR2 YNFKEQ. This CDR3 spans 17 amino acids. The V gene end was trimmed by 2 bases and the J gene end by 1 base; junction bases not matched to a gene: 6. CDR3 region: CASSQRGTGRSNQPQHF. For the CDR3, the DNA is TGTGCCAGCAGCCAAAGGGGGACAGGGAGAAGCAATCAGCCCCAGCATTTT.

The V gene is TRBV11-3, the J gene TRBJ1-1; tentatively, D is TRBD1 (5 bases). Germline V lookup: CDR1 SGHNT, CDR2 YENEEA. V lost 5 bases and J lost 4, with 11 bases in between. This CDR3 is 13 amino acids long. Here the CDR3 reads CASSPRGRTEAFF. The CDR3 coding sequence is TGTGCCAGCAGCCCGCGGGGACGCACTGAAGCTTTCTTT.

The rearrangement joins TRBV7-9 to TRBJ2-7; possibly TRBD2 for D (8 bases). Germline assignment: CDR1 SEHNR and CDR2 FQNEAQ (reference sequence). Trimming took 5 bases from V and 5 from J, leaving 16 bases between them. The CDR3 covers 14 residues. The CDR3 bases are TGTGCCAGCAGCCCGTCGGGAGGGGGCAACGAGCAGTACTTC. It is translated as CASSPSGGGNEQYF.

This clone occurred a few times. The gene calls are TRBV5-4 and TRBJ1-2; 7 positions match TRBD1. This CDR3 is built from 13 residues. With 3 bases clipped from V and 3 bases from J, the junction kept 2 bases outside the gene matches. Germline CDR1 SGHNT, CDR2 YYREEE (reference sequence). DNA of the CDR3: TGTGCCAGCAGCTCCCAGGGGGACTATGGCTACACCTTC. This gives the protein CASSSQGDYGYTF.

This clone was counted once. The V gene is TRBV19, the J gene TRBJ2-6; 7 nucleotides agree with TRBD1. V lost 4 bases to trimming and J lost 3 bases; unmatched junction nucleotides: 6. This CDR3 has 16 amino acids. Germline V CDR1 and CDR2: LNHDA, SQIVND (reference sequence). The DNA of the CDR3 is TGTGCCAGTAGTAGGACGACAGGGAGTGGGGCCAACGTCCTGACTTTC. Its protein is CASSRTTGSGANVLTF.

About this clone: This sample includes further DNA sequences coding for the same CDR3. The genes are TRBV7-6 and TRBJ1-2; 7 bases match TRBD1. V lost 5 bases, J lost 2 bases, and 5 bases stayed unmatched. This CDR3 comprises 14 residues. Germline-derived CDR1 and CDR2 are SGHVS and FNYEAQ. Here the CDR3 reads CASSRGTANYGYTF. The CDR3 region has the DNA TGTGCCAGCAGCCGCGGGACAGCCAACTATGGCTACACCTTC.

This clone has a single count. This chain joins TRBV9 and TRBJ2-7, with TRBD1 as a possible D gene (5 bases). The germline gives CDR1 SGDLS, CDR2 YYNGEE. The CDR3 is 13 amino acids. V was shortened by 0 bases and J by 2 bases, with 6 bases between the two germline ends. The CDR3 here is CASSVVGAYEQYF. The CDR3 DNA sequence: TGTGCCAGCAGCGTAGTAGGGGCCTACGAGCAGTACTTC.